Presented here are 10 T cell receptor beta chains from one specimen sequenced in a study of sequential checkpoint blockade in melanoma. Treatment given: randomized to nivolumab then ipilimumab (arm A) or the reverse (arm B). The assay was immunoSEQ multiplex PCR, and TCRdb's table has in-frame clones only and misses some. The sample holds roughly 18,000 clones; 73% are singletons and the top ten take 4.8%. The material sequenced was tumor tissue (inferred from file names), taken from a patient given nivolumab and ipilimumab in sequence. These receptors all stem from a human donor with melanoma.

This clone was seen once. J is TRBJ2-3 and V is TRBV6-8; 9 nucleotides line up with TRBD2. The ends lost 7 bases at V and 6 bases at J; junction bases unmatched: 8. CDR3 length: 14 amino acids. Per the germline V gene, CDR1 is MNHGY and CDR2 is SAAAGT. The CDR3 bases are TGTGCCAGCAACCGGGCCAGCGGGAGGGATACGCAGTATTTT. It codes for CASNRASGRDTQYF.

The chain employs TRBV6-8 and TRBJ1-1; D might be TRBD1 (5 bases). With 6 bases removed from V and 3 bases from J, the gap between germline ends came to 14 bases. This CDR3 spans 14 amino acids. CDR1 is MNHGY and CDR2 is SAAAGT in the germline V gene. The CDR3 sequence: CASSSGTPDTEAFF. For the CDR3, the DNA is TGTGCCAGCAGCAGCGGGACTCCCGACACTGAAGCTTTCTTT.

The chain recombines TRBV19 with TRBJ1-5; 9 bases map to TRBD1. The CDR3 loop spans 18 amino acids. J was trimmed by 2 bases and V by 7 bases; bases with no gene match: 15. The germline gives CDR1 LNHDA, CDR2 SQIVND (reference sequence). In DNA, the CDR3 is TGTGCCAGTATGGGGCGGGACAGGGTATTATACGGCAATCAGCCCCAGCATTTT. Translating it yields CASMGRDRVLYGNQPQHF.

The V and J genes are TRBV19 and TRBJ2-3, with D maybe TRBD2 (6 bases). This CDR3 contains 15 residues. V lost 1 base and J lost 1, with 9 bases in between. Germline V gives CDR1 LNHDA, CDR2 SQIVND (reference sequence). The DNA of the CDR3 is TGTGCCAGTAGTATAGCGGGAGTAGGCACAGATACGCAGTATTTT. Amino acids: CASSIAGVGTDTQYF.

This chain uses TRBV30 with TRBJ1-1, with D uncertain. CDR3 length equals 14 residues. V was cut by 5 bases and J by 6 bases, with 19 bases left in between. Germline lookup yields CDR1 GTSNPN and CDR2 SVGIG (reference sequence). CDR3 loop: CAWRGPARGAEAFF. The CDR3 DNA sequence: TGTGCCTGGCGCGGGCCGGCCCGAGGCGCTGAAGCTTTCTTT.

The rearrangement uses TRBV9 and TRBJ1-1, with a possible D match to TRBD1 (6 bases). This CDR3 region has 15 residues. The V gene lost 0 bases and the J gene lost 2 bases, with 11 bases spanning the gap. Germline loops: CDR1 SGDLS, CDR2 YYNGEE. CDR3 amino acids: CASSVGTARNTEAFF. CDR3 coding DNA: TGTGCCAGCAGCGTAGGGACAGCCAGAAACACTGAAGCTTTCTTT.

The genes are TRBV28 and TRBJ1-2; possible D gene TRBD1, 5 bases. V was clipped by 4 bases and J by 0 bases, with 12 bases between them. The germline CDR1 and CDR2 sequences are MDHEN and SYDVKM. This CDR3 spans 15 amino acids. Here the CDR3 DNA reads TGTGCCAGCAGTTCGGGACCGGGAGCTAACTATGGCTACACCTTC. Translation gives CASSSGPGANYGYTF.

This chain links TRBV18 with TRBJ1-1; D is ambiguous. In germline, CDR1 is KGHSH, CDR2 LQKENI. V lost 3 bases and J 3 bases, leaving 8 bases between the germline ends. CDR3 length equals 13 residues. As DNA, the CDR3 is TGTGCCAGCTCACCGGCGAGTGACACTGAAGCTTTCTTT. The encoded protein is CASSPASDTEAFF.

This clone was seen only a few times. This chain's CDR3 is CATQAGFNQPQHF. The CDR3 region has the DNA TGTGCCACTCAGGCGGGCTTTAATCAGCCCCAGCATTTT. V is TRBV10-3 and J is TRBJ1-5; D remains ambiguous. Trimming left V 10 bases short and J 4 bases short, with 14 bases between. Germline loops: CDR1 ENHRY, CDR2 SYGVKD. This CDR3 has 13 residues.

This clone was observed a single time. This chain joins TRBV9 and TRBJ2-7; weak D call: TRBD1 (6 bases). The CDR3 has 14 residues. Trimming shortened V by 5 bases and J by 3 bases, and 15 bases separated the two germline ends. The germline V gene has CDR1 SGDLS and CDR2 YYNGEE. CDR3 coding DNA: TGTGCCAGCAGTTTTTCGGGACAAGACTACGAGCAGTACTTC. Its translation is CASSFSGQDYEQYF.